This TCR beta chain was identified in a study of regulatory T cells in long-lasting Graves disease. Whole-study findings and limits: With persistent disease, TRBV28, TRBJ1-2 and TRBJ2-5 were the favored segments. Patients with persistent Graves' had lower TCR diversity than newly diagnosed patients. A greater number of public clonotypes (over 2,500) was shared by persistent patients than by new patients (approximately 910).

Specified time point: persistent/refractory GD, antithyroid drugs over 5 years with positive TRAb. Construction of the TCR library relied on RNA isolated from PBMCs. Graves' disease diagnoses used American Thyroid Association guidelines. This clonotype was observed a few times. Antigen specificity is unknown. The TCR beta library used iRepertoire HTBI primers with Arm-PCR amplification of CDR3. Via MiXCR, TCRdb re-called the multiplex PCR reads, giving one row per CDR3 protein. The repertoire includes 400,000 to 450,000 distinct CDR3 sequences, 23% of them detected once, and roughly 28% sits in the top ten. The V end was cut by 7 bases, the J end by 6 bases, with 17 bases between. Germline assignment: CDR1 SGHRS and CDR2 YFSETQ. The CDR3 is made up of 14 amino acids.

The starting material was peripheral blood mononuclear cells (PBMCs), obtained when the disease was refractory, from a patient treated with antithyroid drugs. This chain uses TRBV5-1 with TRBJ1-5; weak D call: TRBD1 (5 bases). This sequence was found in a female donor with Graves disease. The CDR3 region is CASAPGLGSQPQHF. The CDR3 DNA follows: TGCGCCAGCGCCCCGGGGCTAGGCAGTCAGCCCCAGCATTTT. The full variable domain, in which reference TRBV5-1 and TRBJ1-5 provide the parts outside the CDR3, is KAGVTQTPRYLIKTRGQQVTLSCSPISGHRSVSWYQQTPGQGLQFLFEYFSETQRNKGNFPGRFSGRQFSNSRSEMNVSTLELGDSALYLCASAPGLGSQPQHFGDGTRLSIL.